This is a list of T cell receptor beta chains from one sample in a study of sequential checkpoint blockade in melanoma. Clones were read by immunoSEQ multiplex PCR, and TCRdb kept only the in-frame ones, dropping some. The sample shows about 20,000 clones, roughly four fifths of them seen only once. Sequences were derived from CD8+ T cells sorted from blood (inferred from file names), sampled from a patient given nivolumab and ipilimumab in sequence. The receptors come from a human donor with melanoma. The CDR3 runs from the conserved cysteine through the conserved F or W. The order of the fields is J gene, D gene, clone size, V gene, CDR3 DNA, CDR3 protein. The D gene is left open where the match is weak. Expanded clones get a size class; other rows say once, few or many, or leave the size out.

TRBJ1-6 NA NA TRBV27 TGTGCCAGCAGTTTTAATGCGGCATCACCCCTCCACTTT CASSFNAASPLHF
TRBJ2-1 TRBD2 NA TRBV11-2 TGTGCCAGCAGCGCCCGGACTAGCGGGGGGGCCGTTAATGAGCAGTTCTTC CASSARTSGGAVNEQFF
TRBJ2-7 NA NA TRBV7-2 TGTGCCAGCAGCTTAGGACTGAACTACGAGCAGTACTTC CASSLGLNYEQYF
TRBJ2-7 TRBD1 NA TRBV27 TGTGCCAGCAGAAATGACAGGGAGAAAATCTACGAGCAGTACTTC CASRNDREKIYEQYF
TRBJ2-5 TRBD2 NA TRBV27 TGTGCCAGCAGGTTAGCGGGGGGTCAAGAGACCCAGTACTTC CASRLAGGQETQYF
TRBJ1-5 NA NA TRBV4-2 TGTGCCAGCAGCCAAGATGATTGGGGGGAGGTCCTAAATCAGCCCCAGCATTTT CASSQDDWGEVLNQPQHF
TRBJ2-3 TRBD2 once TRBV9 TGTGCCAGCAGCGCCATTAGCGGGGACAACACAGATACGCAGTATTTT CASSAISGDNTDTQYF
TRBJ1-1 TRBD1 NA TRBV19 TGTGCCAGTAGTACCTGGGACAGGGGTTTTCCTGAAGCTTTCTTT CASSTWDRGFPEAFF
TRBJ1-2 TRBD1 NA TRBV4-3 TGCGTCAGCAGCCAGCTGCTTTCCGGGACAGGGGATAAAGGCTACACCTTC CVSSQLLSGTGDKGYTF
TRBJ2-2 TRBD1 once TRBV15 TGTGCCACCAGCAGCGGGACAGGTGATACCGGGGAGCTGTTTTTT CATSSGTGDTGELFF
TRBJ2-2 NA NA TRBV18 TGTGCCAGCTCACTCATCACCGGGGAGCTGTTTTTT CASSLITGELFF
TRBJ2-7 NA NA TRBV14 TGTGCCAGCAGCCAAGATTCGAAGGGACTCGGGGACGAGCAGTACTTC CASSQDSKGLGDEQYF
TRBJ1-6 TRBD1 NA TRBV6-1 TGTGCCAGCAGGACGGGACAGGAAGATTCTTCACCCCTCCACTTT CASRTGQEDSSPLHF
TRBJ2-7 NA NA TRBV28 TGTGCCAGCAGTTTAACGGCAGGGTTCTACGAGCAGTACTTC CASSLTAGFYEQYF
TRBJ2-7 TRBD1 NA TRBV5-8 TGTGCCAGCAGCCACGGACAGGGGAGGACACGATCCTACGAGCAGTACTTC CASSHGQGRTRSYEQYF
TRBJ2-1 TRBD1 NA TRBV9 TGTGCCAGCAGCCTGGGGGACAGGAATGAGCAGTTCTTC CASSLGDRNEQFF
TRBJ1-5 TRBD1 few TRBV28 TGTGCCAGCAGCCAACCGGGACAGGGGTACAATCAGCCCCAGCATTTT CASSQPGQGYNQPQHF
TRBJ2-7 NA NA TRBV2 TGTGCCAGCAGTGACTTGTCGGGTTCCTCCTACGAGCAGTACTTC CASSDLSGSSYEQYF
TRBJ2-7 TRBD1 NA TRBV11-2 TGTGCCAGCAGCTTAGAACCAGGGGGCCCCTACGAGCAGTACTTC CASSLEPGGPYEQYF
TRBJ2-7 TRBD1 once TRBV27 TGTGCCAGCAGTCCACGGACAGGGGGCACCTACGAGCAGTACTTC CASSPRTGGTYEQYF
TRBJ2-7 TRBD1 NA TRBV29-1 TGCAGCGTGATAGGACAGGACTACGAGCAGTACTTC CSVIGQDYEQYF
TRBJ2-7 TRBD2 once TRBV27 TGTGCCAGCAGTTTAAGCGGGGGGCGATCATCCGAGCAGTACTTC CASSLSGGRSSEQYF
TRBJ2-7 NA NA TRBV2 TGTGCCAGCAGTGATGGGGGGGCTTCCTACGAGCAGTACTTC CASSDGGASYEQYF
TRBJ2-1 TRBD2 NA TRBV5-1 TGCGCCAGCAGCTACGGGACTACCTACAATGAGCAGTTCTTC CASSYGTTYNEQFF
TRBJ2-3 NA NA TRBV7-2 TGTGCCAGCTGGGCAGGGCTCAGCACAGATACGCAGTATTTT CASWAGLSTDTQYF
TRBJ1-2 NA NA TRBV27 TGTGCCAGCAGTTTATCCCAGATAACCAACTATGGCTACACCTTC CASSLSQITNYGYTF
TRBJ2-1 TRBD2 few TRBV19 TGTGCCAGTAGTCCGACTAGCGGGCAGTACAATGAGCAGTTCTTC CASSPTSGQYNEQFF
TRBJ2-7 TRBD2 NA TRBV4-3 TGCGCCAGCAGCCAAGGGGTTAGCGGGGGGCCCAAAAGGTACGAGCAGTACTTC CASSQGVSGGPKRYEQYF
TRBJ1-5 TRBD1 NA TRBV5-5 TGTGCCAGCAGTCGGGACAGGGTGAGCAGTCAGCCCCAGCATTTT CASSRDRVSSQPQHF
TRBJ1-2 NA NA TRBV5-1 TGCGCCAGCAGCTTGGAGGTCTATCAGGGATATGGCTACACCTTC CASSLEVYQGYGYTF
TRBJ2-2 NA once TRBV4-3 TGCGCCAGCAGCCAAGATCTGGGGAGGGGGGAGCTGTTTTTT CASSQDLGRGELFF
TRBJ1-4 TRBD1 NA TRBV4-3 TGCGCCAGCAGCCCACGGACAGGGGGCGCCCCTAATGAAAAACTGTTTTTT CASSPRTGGAPNEKLFF
TRBJ2-2 TRBD1 NA TRBV13 TGTGCCAGCAGCTTAGTCGGGACAGGTAACACCGGGGAGCTGTTTTTT CASSLVGTGNTGELFF
TRBJ2-7 NA NA TRBV27 TGTGCCAGCAGTTTGCGGGACTCCTACGAGCAGTACTTC CASSLRDSYEQYF
TRBJ2-1 TRBD2 NA TRBV9 TGTGCCAGCAGCGCCCTGGGGGGGGGTCAAAGCTCCTACAATGAGCAGTTCTTC CASSALGGGQSSYNEQFF